Listed below are T cell receptor beta chains from one sample, sequenced in a study of circulating CD8 cells and anti-PD-1 response in melanoma. TCRdb reprocessed the reads with MiXCR, giving one entry per CDR3 protein. The sample lists about 510 distinct CDR3 sequences; 7.1% were seen once. The material sequenced was CD8+ T cells from PBMCs, taken at baseline or after one month of anti-PD-1 therapy (not recorded which). Receptor source: a human donor with melanoma. CDR3s leave out the opening cysteine and the closing phenylalanine or tryptophan.

j_call | cdr3_length | v_call | cdr3_aa
TRBJ1-1 | 14 | TRBV10-3 | ATRGTDTGVGAEAF
TRBJ2-7 | 11 | TRBV9 | ASSEGTAYEQY
TRBJ1-2 | 12 | TRBV29-1 | SVEEVGGSYGYT
TRBJ2-1 | 13 | TRBV19 | ASSAGGGAYNEQF
TRBJ1-5 | 13 | TRBV19 | ASSEEDGSNQPQH
TRBJ2-1 | 13 | TRBV19 | ASSRTSGGAEEQF
TRBJ2-7 | 13 | TRBV20-1 | SARSDRQGDYEQY
TRBJ2-7 | 12 | TRBV6-5 | ASSAGLAGYEQY
TRBJ2-2 | 12 | TRBV27 | ASSSHLNTGELF
TRBJ1-5 | 15 | TRBV28 | ASSTYRGLYSNQPQH
TRBJ2-3 | 9 | TRBV20-1 | SARIGDTQY
TRBJ1-1 | 10 | TRBV29-1 | SVDQGQAEAF
TRBJ2-3 | 11 | TRBV2 | ASSEKDWGAQY
TRBJ1-2 | 12 | TRBV27 | ASSEGGQSYGYT
TRBJ2-1 | 11 | TRBV20-1 | SAGQGGHNEQF
TRBJ2-7 | 11 | TRBV10-3 | ATTGTVTYEQY
TRBJ2-3 | 15 | TRBV19 | ASSIVLEGLYTDTQY
TRBJ2-3 | 15 | TRBV7-3 | ASSSGQGRASTDTQY
TRBJ1-1 | 12 | TRBV2 | ASSAGQMNTEAF
TRBJ2-5 | 12 | TRBV5-4 | ASSSGLDGETQY
TRBJ2-5 | 13 | TRBV7-9 | ASSSPGGAGETQY
TRBJ1-2 | 10 | TRBV19 | ATRDRSYGYT